The entry below gives a single TCR beta chain sequence along with its context. The ends were cut back, 3 bases at V and 4 bases at J, with 6 bases in the middle. Germline CDR1 is KGHDR and CDR2 is SFDVKD. The CDR3 is made up of 13 amino acids. This record belongs to a study of T cell responses to AZD1222 COVID-19 vaccine. Clones were sequenced by immunoSEQ multiplex PCR, and TCRdb holds only the in-frame ones, with some missing. The sample yields some 180,000 clones, about 93% seen once. The source was peripheral blood, collected 28 days after the second AZD1222 dose. The genes are TRBV24-1 and TRBJ2-1; D is perhaps TRBD2 (5 bases). This clonotype was obtained from an adult who received the AZD1222 COVID-19 vaccine. CDR3 nucleotides: TGTGCCACCAGTGATAGCGGTTACAATGAGCAGTTCTTC. It translates to CATSDSGYNEQFF.